The T cell receptor beta chain described here comes from a study of blood T cell repertoires in COVID-19. As for the study in general: There were acute and convalescent COVID-19 samples, and they came from the United States, Italy and Spain.

Patients in Seattle were enrolled during active infection, then followed longitudinally. TCRdb keeps only in-frame clones here, not all; method: immunoSEQ multiplex PCR. There are about 280,000 clones in the sample; under 90% occur only once, and roughly 10% lies in the top ten. The sequencing input was peripheral blood. The TCR sequence derives from a woman in her 30s with COVID-19, enrolled during active disease.

The CDR3 region has the DNA TGTGCCAGCAGCCAACCAGGGTTCATGAACACTGAAGCTTTCTTT. Translation gives CASSQPGFMNTEAFF. The genes are TRBV3-1 (or the pseudogene TRBV3-2) and TRBJ1-1; possible D gene TRBD1, 5 bases. This CDR3 is 15 amino acids long. Trimming took 2 bases from V and 0 from J, leaving 10 bases between them. Germline CDR1 is LGHDT and CDR2 is YNNKEL (reference sequence).